There are many counts of the clone carrying this T cell receptor beta chain. Its cognate antigen is unknown. Looked up from germline, CDR1 is DFQATT and CDR2 is SNEGSKA (reference sequence). The CDR3 sequence is 19 residues long. This sample stems from a study of post-analysis software for immune sequencing data. Turning to the study itself: Several disease courses (relapsing-remitting, secondary progressive and progressive-relapsing) of multiple sclerosis were included. Findings of the study overall: Normalized Chao1 diversity in multiple sclerosis patients fell significantly below that of controls. TRBV5-6, TRBV5-1 and TRBV20-1 belonged to a set of roughly five TRBV segments that were more frequent in patients than controls.

Tagging with unique molecular identifiers was a feature of the TCR beta cDNA libraries. In TCRdb, the PCR reads were re-called with MiXCR into one record per CDR3 protein. The sample yields about 180,000 distinct CDR3 sequences, around 28% seen once. Sequencing input: blood. The chain joins TRBV20-1 to TRBJ2-1; D gene ambiguous. This TCR was sampled from a girl aged 10-17 years with multiple sclerosis. CDR3 DNA sequence: TGCAGCGCCCGGCTCTTGGTGGTAGTGTCAAGTATTTCCTACAATGAGCAGTTCTTC. Protein sequence: CSARLLVVVSSISYNEQFF.